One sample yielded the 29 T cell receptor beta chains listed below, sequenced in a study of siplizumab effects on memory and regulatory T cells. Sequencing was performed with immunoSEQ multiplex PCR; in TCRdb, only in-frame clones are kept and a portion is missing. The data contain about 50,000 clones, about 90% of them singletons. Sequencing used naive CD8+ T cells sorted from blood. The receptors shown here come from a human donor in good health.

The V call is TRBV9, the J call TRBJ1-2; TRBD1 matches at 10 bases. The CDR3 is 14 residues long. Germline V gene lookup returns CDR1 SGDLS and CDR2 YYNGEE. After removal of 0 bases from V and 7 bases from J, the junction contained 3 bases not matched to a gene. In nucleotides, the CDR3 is TGTGCCAGCAGCGTAGGACAGGGGGCTTTTGGCTACACCTTC. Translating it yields CASSVGQGAFGYTF.

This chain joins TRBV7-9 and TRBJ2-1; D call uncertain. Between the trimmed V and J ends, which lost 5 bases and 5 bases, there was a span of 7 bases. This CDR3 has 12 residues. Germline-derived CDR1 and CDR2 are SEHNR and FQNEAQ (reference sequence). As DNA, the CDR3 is TGTGCCAGCAGCCGACTGAACAATGAGCAGTTCTTC. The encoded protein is CASSRLNNEQFF.

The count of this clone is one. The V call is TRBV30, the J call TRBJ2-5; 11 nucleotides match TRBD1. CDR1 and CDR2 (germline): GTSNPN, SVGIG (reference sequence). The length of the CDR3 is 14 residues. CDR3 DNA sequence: TGTGCTGGAGGTCCGGGACAGGGGGTTGAGACCCAGTACTTC. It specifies CAGGPGQGVETQYF.

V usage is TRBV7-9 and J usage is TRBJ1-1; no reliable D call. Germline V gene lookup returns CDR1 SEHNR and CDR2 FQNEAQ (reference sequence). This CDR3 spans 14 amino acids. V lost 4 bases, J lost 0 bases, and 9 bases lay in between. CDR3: CASSSFLLNTEAFF. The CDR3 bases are TGTGCCAGCAGCTCATTTCTTCTGAACACTGAAGCTTTCTTT.

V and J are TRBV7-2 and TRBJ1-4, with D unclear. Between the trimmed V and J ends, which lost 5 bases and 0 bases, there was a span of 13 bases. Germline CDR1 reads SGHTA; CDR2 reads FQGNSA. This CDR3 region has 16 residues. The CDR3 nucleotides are TGTGCCAGCAGCGTACGCCGGGTGGCAACTAATGAAAAACTGTTTTTT. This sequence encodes CASSVRRVATNEKLFF.

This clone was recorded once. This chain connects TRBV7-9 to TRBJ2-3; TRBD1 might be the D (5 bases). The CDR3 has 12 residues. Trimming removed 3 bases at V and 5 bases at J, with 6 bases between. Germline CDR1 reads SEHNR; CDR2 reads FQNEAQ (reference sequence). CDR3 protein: CASSFTGDTQYF. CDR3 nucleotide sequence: TGTGCCAGCAGCTTCACAGGAGATACGCAGTATTTT.

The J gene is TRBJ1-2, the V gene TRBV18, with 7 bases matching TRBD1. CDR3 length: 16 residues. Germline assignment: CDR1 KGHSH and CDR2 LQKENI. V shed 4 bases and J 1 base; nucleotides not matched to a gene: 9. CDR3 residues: CASSRSRGEFNYGYTF. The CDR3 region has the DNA TGTGCCAGCTCACGTTCCAGGGGGGAGTTTAACTATGGCTACACCTTC.

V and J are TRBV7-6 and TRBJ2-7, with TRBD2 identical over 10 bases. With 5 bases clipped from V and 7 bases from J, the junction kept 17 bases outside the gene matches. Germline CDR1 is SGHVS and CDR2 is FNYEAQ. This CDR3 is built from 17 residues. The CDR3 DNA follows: TGTGCCAGCAGCGTCACAACTAGCGGGAAACGGTCGGGAGAGCAGTACTTC. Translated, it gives CASSVTTSGKRSGEQYF.

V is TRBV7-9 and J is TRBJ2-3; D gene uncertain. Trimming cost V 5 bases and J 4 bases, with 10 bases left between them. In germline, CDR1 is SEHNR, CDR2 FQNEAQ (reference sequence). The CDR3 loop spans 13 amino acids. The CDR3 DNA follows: TGTGCCAGCAGCCGACCCCTATCAGATACGCAGTATTTT. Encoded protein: CASSRPLSDTQYF.

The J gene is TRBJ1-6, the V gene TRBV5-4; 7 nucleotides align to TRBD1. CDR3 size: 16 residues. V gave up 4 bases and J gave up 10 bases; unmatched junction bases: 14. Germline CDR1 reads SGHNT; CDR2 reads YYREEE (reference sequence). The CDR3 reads CASSIGTELAISPLHF. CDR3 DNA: TGTGCCAGCAGCATCGGGACAGAACTAGCGATATCACCCCTCCACTTT.

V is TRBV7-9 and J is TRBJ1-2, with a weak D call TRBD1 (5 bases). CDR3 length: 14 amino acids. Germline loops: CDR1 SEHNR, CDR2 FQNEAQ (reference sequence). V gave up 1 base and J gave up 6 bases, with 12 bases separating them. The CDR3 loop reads CASSLGGRVDGYTF. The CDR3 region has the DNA TGTGCCAGCAGCTTAGGGGGCAGGGTTGATGGCTACACCTTC.

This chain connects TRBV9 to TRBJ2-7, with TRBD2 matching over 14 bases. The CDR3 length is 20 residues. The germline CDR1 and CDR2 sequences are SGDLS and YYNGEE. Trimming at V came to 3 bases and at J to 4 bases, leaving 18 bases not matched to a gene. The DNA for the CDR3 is TGTGCCAGCAGCGCGGGGAGCGCAGGGTCGGGACTAGCGGGAGAATACGAGCAGTACTTC. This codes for CASSAGSAGSGLAGEYEQYF.

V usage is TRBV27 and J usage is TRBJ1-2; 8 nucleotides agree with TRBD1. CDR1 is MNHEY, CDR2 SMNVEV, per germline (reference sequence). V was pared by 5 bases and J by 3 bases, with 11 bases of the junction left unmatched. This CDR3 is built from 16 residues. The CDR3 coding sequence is TGTGCCAGCAGTCCGAGCTGGGCAGGGGGCTACTATGGCTACACCTTC. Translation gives CASSPSWAGGYYGYTF.

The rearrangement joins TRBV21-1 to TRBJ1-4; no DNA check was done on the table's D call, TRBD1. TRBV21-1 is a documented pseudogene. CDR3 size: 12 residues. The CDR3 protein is CASRNRDEKLFF. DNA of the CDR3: TGTGCCAGCAGAAACAGGGATGAAAAACTGTTTTTT.

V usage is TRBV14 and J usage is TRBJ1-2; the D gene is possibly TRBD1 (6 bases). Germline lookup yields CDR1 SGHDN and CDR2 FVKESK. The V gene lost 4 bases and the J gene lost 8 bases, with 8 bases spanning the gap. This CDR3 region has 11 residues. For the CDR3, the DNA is TGTGCCAGCAGCCGGGGGGCCGGCTACACCTTC. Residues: CASSRGAGYTF.

CDR3 sequence: CASSYPGGRTDTQYF. CDR3 DNA sequence: TGTGCCAGCAGCTACCCGGGCGGCCGGACAGATACGCAGTATTTT. This sequence joins TRBV7-8 and TRBJ2-3, with no clear D. The CDR3 contains 15 residues. Trimming left V 4 bases short and J 3 bases short, with 14 bases between. Looked up from germline, CDR1 is SGHVS and CDR2 is FQNEAQ.

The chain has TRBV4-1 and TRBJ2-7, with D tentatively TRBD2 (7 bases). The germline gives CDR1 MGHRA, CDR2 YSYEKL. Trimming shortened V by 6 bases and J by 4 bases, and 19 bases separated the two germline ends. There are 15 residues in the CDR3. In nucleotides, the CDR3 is TGCGCCAGCAGTCTAAAGGGGGGGACAACTTACGAGCAGTACTTC. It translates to CASSLKGGTTYEQYF.

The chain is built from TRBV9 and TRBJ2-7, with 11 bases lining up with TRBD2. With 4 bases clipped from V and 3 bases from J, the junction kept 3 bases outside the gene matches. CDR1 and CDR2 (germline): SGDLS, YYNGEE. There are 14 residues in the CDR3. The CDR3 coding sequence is TGTGCCAGCAGCCTTCTAGCGGGAGGCTACGAGCAGTACTTC. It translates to CASSLLAGGYEQYF.

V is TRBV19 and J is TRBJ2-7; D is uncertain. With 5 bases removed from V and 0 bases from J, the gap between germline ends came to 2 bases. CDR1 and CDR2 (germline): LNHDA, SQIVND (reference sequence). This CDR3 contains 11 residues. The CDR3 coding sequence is TGTGCCAGTAGTTACTCCTACGAGCAGTACTTC. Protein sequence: CASSYSYEQYF.

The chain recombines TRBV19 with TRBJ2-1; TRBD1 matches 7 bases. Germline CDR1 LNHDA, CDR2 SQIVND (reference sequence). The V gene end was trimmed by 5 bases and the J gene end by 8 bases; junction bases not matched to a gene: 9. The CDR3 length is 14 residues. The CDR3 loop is CASSEQGWGDEQFF. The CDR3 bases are TGTGCCAGTAGTGAACAGGGGTGGGGCGATGAGCAGTTCTTC.

CDR3 protein: CASSLTLVSSYEQYF. CDR3 DNA: TGTGCCAGCAGCTTAACGTTGGTGAGCTCCTACGAGCAGTACTTC. The chain links TRBV13 to TRBJ2-7; D unresolved. Germline V gene data show CDR1 as PRHDT and CDR2 as FYEKMQ (reference sequence). Trimming took off 2 bases at V and 0 bases at J, with 11 bases between the two ends. The CDR3 spans 15 residues.

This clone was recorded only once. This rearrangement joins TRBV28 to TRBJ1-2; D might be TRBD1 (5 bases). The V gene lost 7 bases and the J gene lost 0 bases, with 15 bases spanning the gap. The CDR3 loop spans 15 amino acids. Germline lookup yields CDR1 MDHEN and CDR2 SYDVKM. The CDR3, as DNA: TGTGCCAGCACCAATCCCGGGGCCCCTAACTATGGCTACACCTTC. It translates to CASTNPGAPNYGYTF.

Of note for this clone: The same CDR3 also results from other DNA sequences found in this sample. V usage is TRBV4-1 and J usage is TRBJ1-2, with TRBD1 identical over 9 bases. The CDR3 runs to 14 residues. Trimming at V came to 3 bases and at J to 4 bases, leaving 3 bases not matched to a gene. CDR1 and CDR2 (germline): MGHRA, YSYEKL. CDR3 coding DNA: TGCGCCAGCAGCCAGGGGACAGGGTCCTATGGCTACACCTTC. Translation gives CASSQGTGSYGYTF.

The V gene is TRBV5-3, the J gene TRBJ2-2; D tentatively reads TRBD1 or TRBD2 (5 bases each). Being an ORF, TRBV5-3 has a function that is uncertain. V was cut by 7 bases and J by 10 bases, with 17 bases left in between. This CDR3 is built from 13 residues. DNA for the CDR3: TGTGCCAGATACGTCCAAGGGACCTTGGAGCTGTTTTTT. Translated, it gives CARYVQGTLELFF.

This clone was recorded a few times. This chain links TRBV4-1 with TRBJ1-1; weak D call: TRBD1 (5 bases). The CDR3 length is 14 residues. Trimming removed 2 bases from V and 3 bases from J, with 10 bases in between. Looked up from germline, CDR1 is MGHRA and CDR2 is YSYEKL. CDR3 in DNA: TGCGCCAGCAGCCAACTAAGAGGGGACACTGAAGCTTTCTTT. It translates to CASSQLRGDTEAFF.

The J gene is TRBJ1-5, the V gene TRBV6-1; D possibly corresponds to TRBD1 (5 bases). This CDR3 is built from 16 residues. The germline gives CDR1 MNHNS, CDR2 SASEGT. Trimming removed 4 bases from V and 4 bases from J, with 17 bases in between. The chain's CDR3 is CASSVPGAGGNQPQHF. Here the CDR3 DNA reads TGTGCCAGCAGTGTACCCGGGGCCGGTGGGAATCAGCCCCAGCATTTT.

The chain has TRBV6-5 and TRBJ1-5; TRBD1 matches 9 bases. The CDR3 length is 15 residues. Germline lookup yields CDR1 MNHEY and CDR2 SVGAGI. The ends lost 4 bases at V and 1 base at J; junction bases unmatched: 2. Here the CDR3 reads CASSSTGGSNQPQHF. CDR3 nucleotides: TGTGCCAGCAGTTCGACAGGGGGGAGCAATCAGCCCCAGCATTTT.

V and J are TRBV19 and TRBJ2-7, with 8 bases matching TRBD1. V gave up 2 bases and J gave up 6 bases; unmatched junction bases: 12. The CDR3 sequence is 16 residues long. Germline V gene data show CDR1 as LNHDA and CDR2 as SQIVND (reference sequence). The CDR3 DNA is TGTGCCAGTAGTATAAATCATGGCAGGGGGCTCGGCGAGCAGTACTTC. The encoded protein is CASSINHGRGLGEQYF. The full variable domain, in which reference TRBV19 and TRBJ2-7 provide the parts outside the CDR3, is DGGITQSPKYLFRKEGQNVTLSCEQNLNHDAMYWYRQDPGQGLRLIYYSQIVNDFQKGDIAEGYSVSREKKESFPLTVTSAQKNPTAFYLCASSINHGRGLGEQYFGPGTRLTVT.

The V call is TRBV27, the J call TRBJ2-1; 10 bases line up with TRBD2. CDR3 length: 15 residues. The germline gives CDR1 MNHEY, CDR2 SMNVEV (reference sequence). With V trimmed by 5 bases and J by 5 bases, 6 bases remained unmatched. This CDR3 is CASSIQLAGHNEQFF. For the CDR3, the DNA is TGTGCCAGCAGTATTCAACTAGCGGGGCACAATGAGCAGTTCTTC.